This T cell receptor beta chain comes out of a study of cytomegalovirus exposure and HLA in healthy donors. It was with 60 Vbeta and 13 Jbeta primers that the PCR ran. Authors' methods: An analysis that came later counted approximately 76 million unique TCR beta chains, approximately 9.9 million shared. Generated by immunoSEQ multiplex PCR, the TCRdb table keeps only in-frame clones and is missing some. V and J calls and clone size are as listed in that table; D and trimming were resolved from the DNA. The table has about 130,000 clones, approximately 80% seen once; the top ten hold roughly 12%. CDR1 and CDR2 from the germline V gene are MNHEY and SMNVEV (reference sequence). Deletions cut 2 bases from V and 6 bases from J, with 14 bases between. The CDR3 is made up of 15 amino acids.

The V and J genes are TRBV27 and TRBJ1-5; tentatively, D is TRBD1 (5 bases). Sequencing was carried out using PBMCs. This clonotype was obtained from a woman aged 35 to 49 in good health and CMV-seropositive. This CDR3 is CASSLGRQSLQPQHF. The DNA of the CDR3 is TGTGCCAGCAGTTTAGGAAGACAGAGTCTTCAGCCCCAGCATTTT.